The 10 T cell receptor beta chains reported below all come from one sample, sequenced in a study of Graves' ophthalmopathy and Graves' hyperthyroidism. Amplification of TCR beta CDR3 regions used RNA transcripts. An opening RT-PCR round employed HTBI primers and preceded a second-round multiplex PCR. MiXCR, applied by TCRdb to the multiplex PCR reads, yields one record per CDR3 protein. The data contain roughly 220,000 distinct CDR3 sequences, 45% of them singletons. What was sequenced was peripheral blood. These receptors all come from an adult man with Graves' ophthalmopathy.

Remarks on this clonotype: The junction does not match germline at one end; this may be a read error. V and J are TRBV19 and TRBJ1-1; D is uncertain. This CDR3 has 15 residues. In germline, CDR1 is LNHDA, CDR2 SQIVND (reference sequence). CDR3 sequence reads: CTSSIGRSLNTEAFF. CDR3 sequence (DNA): TGTACCAGTAGTATTGGTCGGAGCCTGAACACTGAAGCTTTCTTT.

V and J are TRBV29-1 and TRBJ1-1, with 8 bases fitting TRBD1. V gave up 2 bases and J gave up 0 bases; unmatched junction bases: 5. From germline, CDR1 is SQVTM and CDR2 ANQGSEA. The CDR3 loop spans 15 amino acids. CDR3: CSVERRDRMNTEAFF. In nucleotides, the CDR3 is TGCAGCGTTGAAAGGAGGGACAGGATGAACACTGAAGCTTTCTTT.

The CDR3 DNA is TGTGCCAGTACCTGGGGGCTAGGGGAGAACACTGAAGCTTTCTTT. Amino acid sequence: CASTWGLGENTEAFF. The gene calls are TRBV19 and TRBJ1-1, with D perhaps matching TRBD1 (6 bases). Germline V gene sequence: CDR1 LNHDA, CDR2 SQIVND (reference sequence). The CDR3 spans 15 residues. V dropped 7 bases and J dropped 1 base, with 16 bases sitting between them.

There are many counts of this clonotype. The chain combines TRBV12-3 or TRBV12-4 with TRBJ1-1, with unresolved D. The V end was cut by 6 bases, the J end by 5 bases, with 7 bases between. The CDR3 runs to 11 residues. CDR3 protein: CASSQQTEAFF. The CDR3 nucleotides are TGTGCCAGCAGCCAACAGACTGAAGCTTTCTTT.

This clonotype appeared a few times. The rearrangement joins TRBV29-1 to TRBJ1-1; D is unclear. CDR1 and CDR2 (germline): SQVTM, ANQGSEA. The CDR3 consists of 14 residues. V was cut by 4 bases and J by 4 bases, with 16 bases left in between. The CDR3 DNA reads TGCAGCGTTGTACGGACCGACCGTTCCACTGAAGCTTTCTTT. Amino acid sequence: CSVVRTDRSTEAFF.

The rearrangement links TRBV4-2 to TRBJ1-1, with D possibly matching TRBD1 (5 bases). There are 15 residues in the CDR3. The germline gives CDR1 LGHNA, CDR2 YNFKEQ. V lost 0 bases to trimming and J lost 1 base, with 9 bases between them. CDR3 sequence: CASSQDWQGNTEAFF. Written as DNA, the CDR3 is TGTGCCAGCAGCCAAGATTGGCAGGGGAACACTGAAGCTTTCTTT.

This clonotype was detected only a few times. The gene calls are TRBV20-1 and TRBJ1-2; D not resolved. Germline assignment: CDR1 DFQATT and CDR2 SNEGSKA (reference sequence). The CDR3 has 12 amino acids. V dropped 3 bases and J dropped 3 bases, with 8 bases sitting between them. CDR3 sequence: CSAREGHYGYTF. The DNA of the CDR3 is TGCAGTGCTAGGGAGGGCCACTATGGCTACACCTTC.

V usage is TRBV12-3 or TRBV12-4 and J usage is TRBJ2-7; 11 bases align to TRBD2. This CDR3 contains 14 residues. Germline trimming cut 6 bases from V and 7 bases from J; bases unmatched to any gene: 8. CDR3 residues: CASSSSGGQREQYF. CDR3 nucleotides: TGTGCCAGCAGCTCTAGCGGGGGGCAGAGGGAGCAGTACTTC.

This clonotype was picked up many times. The genes are TRBV29-1 and TRBJ1-3, with 8 bases that match TRBD1. CDR1 is SQVTM, CDR2 ANQGSEA, per germline. The CDR3 loop spans 13 amino acids. Germline trimming cut 7 bases from V and 2 bases from J; bases unmatched to any gene: 4. CDR3 sequence reads: CSALQGAGNTIYF. DNA of the CDR3: TGCAGCGCCCTACAGGGGGCTGGAAACACCATATATTTT. The variable domain in full, with the rest retrieved from reference TRBV29-1 and TRBJ1-3, is SAVISQKPSRDICQRGTSLTIQCQVDSQVTMMFWYRQQPGQSLTLIATANQGSEATYESGFVIDKFPISRPNLTFSTLTVSNMSPEDSSIYLCSALQGAGNTIYFGEGSWLTVV.

This clonotype was seen more than once but under ten times. The J gene is TRBJ2-7, the V gene TRBV20-1, with a weak D call TRBD2 (5 bases). Germline loops: CDR1 DFQATT, CDR2 SNEGSKA (reference sequence). CDR3 length equals 12 residues. V lost 6 bases and J 9 bases, leaving 18 bases between the germline ends. CDR3 sequence reads: CSASRTASWQYF. Here the CDR3 DNA reads TGCAGTGCAAGCCGGACTGCCTCCTGGCAGTACTTC.